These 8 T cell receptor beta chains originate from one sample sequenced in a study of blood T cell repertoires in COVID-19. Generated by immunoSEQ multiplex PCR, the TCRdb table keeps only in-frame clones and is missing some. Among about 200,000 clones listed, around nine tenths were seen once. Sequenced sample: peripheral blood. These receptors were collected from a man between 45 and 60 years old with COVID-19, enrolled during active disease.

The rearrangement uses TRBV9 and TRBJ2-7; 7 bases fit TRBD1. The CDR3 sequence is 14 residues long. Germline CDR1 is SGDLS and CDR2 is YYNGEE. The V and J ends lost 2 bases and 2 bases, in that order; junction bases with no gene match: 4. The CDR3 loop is CASSVDRAAYEQYF. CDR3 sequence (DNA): TGTGCCAGCAGCGTCGACAGGGCCGCCTACGAGCAGTACTTC.

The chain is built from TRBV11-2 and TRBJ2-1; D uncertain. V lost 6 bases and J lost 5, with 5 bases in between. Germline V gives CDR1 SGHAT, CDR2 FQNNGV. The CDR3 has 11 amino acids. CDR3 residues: CASSYNNEQFF. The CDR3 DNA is TGTGCCAGCAGTTATAACAATGAGCAGTTCTTC.

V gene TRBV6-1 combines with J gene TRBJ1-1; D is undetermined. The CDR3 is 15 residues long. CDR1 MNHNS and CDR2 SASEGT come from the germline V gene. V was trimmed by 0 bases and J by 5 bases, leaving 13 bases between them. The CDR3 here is CASSEARVSRTEAFF. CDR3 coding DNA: TGTGCCAGCAGTGAAGCACGGGTCAGTCGAACTGAAGCTTTCTTT.

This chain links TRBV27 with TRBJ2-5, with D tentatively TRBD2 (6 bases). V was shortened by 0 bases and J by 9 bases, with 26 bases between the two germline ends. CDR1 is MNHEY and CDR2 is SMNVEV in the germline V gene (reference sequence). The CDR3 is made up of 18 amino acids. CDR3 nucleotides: TGTGCCAGCAGTTTATCGGGTCTAGCCGAGGATGTTAGGAGGGCCCAGTACTTC. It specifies CASSLSGLAEDVRRAQYF.

CDR3 residues: CASSRLEAAGANVLTF. CDR3 coding DNA: TGCGCCAGCAGCCGTCTCGAGGCAGCCGGGGCCAACGTCCTGACTTTC. The V call is TRBV5-1, the J call TRBJ2-6; D is uncertain. Germline loops: CDR1 SGHRS, CDR2 YFSETQ. V was clipped by 4 bases and J by 4 bases, with 15 bases between them. This CDR3 is 16 amino acids long.

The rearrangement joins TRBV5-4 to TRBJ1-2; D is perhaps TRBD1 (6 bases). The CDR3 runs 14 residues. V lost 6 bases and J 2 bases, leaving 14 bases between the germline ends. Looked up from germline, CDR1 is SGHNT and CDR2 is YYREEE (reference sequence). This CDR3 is CASTPPGQNYGYTF. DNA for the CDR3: TGTGCCAGCACCCCCCCCGGACAGAACTATGGCTACACCTTC.

CDR3 coding DNA: TGTGCCAGTAGAGAGGGACAGGGCCCCTTATGGTCACCCCTCCACTTT. It codes for CASREGQGPLWSPLHF. The rearrangement uses TRBV19 and TRBJ1-6; TRBD1 matches 9 bases. Looked up from germline, CDR1 is LNHDA and CDR2 is SQIVND (reference sequence). The CDR3 sequence is 16 residues long. V lost 6 bases and J lost 10; bases outside the gene matches: 13.

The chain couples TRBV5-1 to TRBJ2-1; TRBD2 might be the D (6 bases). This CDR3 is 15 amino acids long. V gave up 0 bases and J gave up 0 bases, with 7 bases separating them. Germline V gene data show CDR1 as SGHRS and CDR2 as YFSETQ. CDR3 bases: TGCGCCAGCAGCTTGGGTAGCGGCTCCTACAATGAGCAGTTCTTC. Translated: CASSLGSGSYNEQFF.